The rows below give T cell receptor beta chains drawn from one sample of a study of blood T cells in healthy people across ages. Each CDR3 protein is one row after TCRdb ran MiXCR on the 5' RACE reads. In the table there are under 800,000 distinct CDR3 sequences, 43% of which are singletons. The sample was blood. The origin of the receptors is a woman aged 55-70 years in good health. Each CDR3 is given with its conserved first and last residue. The D gene is left open where the match is weak. Only part of the rows carry a size: once, few, many, or a class if the clone is expanded.

V gene: TRBV2; clone size: NA; J gene: TRBJ1-5; D gene: NA; CDR3 protein: CASSGRGGNQPQHF; CDR3 DNA: TGTGCCAGCAGTGGTAGGGGGGGGAATCAGCCCCAGCATTTT
V gene: TRBV7-9; clone size: NA; J gene: TRBJ2-5; D gene: TRBD1; CDR3 protein: CASRPGQGAGETQYF; CDR3 DNA: TGTGCCAGCAGACCGGGACAGGGGGCAGGAGAGACCCAGTACTTC
V gene: TRBV5-1; clone size: NA; J gene: TRBJ2-7; D gene: NA; CDR3 protein: CANPGRLSSYEQYF; CDR3 DNA: TGCGCCAACCCGGGGCGGCTGAGCTCCTACGAGCAGTACTTC
V gene: TRBV4-2; clone size: NA; J gene: TRBJ1-4; D gene: TRBD1; CDR3 protein: CASSQGFGTGISEKLFF; CDR3 DNA: TGTGCCAGCAGCCAAGGTTTCGGGACAGGGATTAGCGAAAAACTGTTTTTT
V gene: TRBV27; clone size: NA; J gene: TRBJ2-2; D gene: TRBD1; CDR3 protein: CASGLYGQGGTGELFF; CDR3 DNA: TGTGCCAGCGGCTTATACGGACAGGGAGGCACCGGGGAGCTGTTTTTT
V gene: TRBV6-2/TRBV6-3; clone size: NA; J gene: TRBJ2-1; D gene: NA; CDR3 protein: CASSQRGPTVSSYNEQFF; CDR3 DNA: TGCGCCAGCAGCCAGCGAGGGCCGACGGTGAGCTCCTACAATGAGCAGTTCTTC
V gene: TRBV6-2/TRBV6-3; clone size: NA; J gene: TRBJ2-7; D gene: NA; CDR3 protein: CASSTYQGSTYEQYF; CDR3 DNA: TGTGCCAGCAGTACGTACCAGGGTAGCACCTACGAGCAGTACTTC
V gene: TRBV7-9; clone size: NA; J gene: TRBJ2-5; D gene: TRBD2; CDR3 protein: CASSLKTSGETQYF; CDR3 DNA: TGTGCCAGCAGCCTAAAAACTAGCGGAGAGACCCAGTACTTC
V gene: TRBV3-1; clone size: few; J gene: TRBJ2-7; D gene: TRBD1; CDR3 protein: CASSRLGTGHYEQYF; CDR3 DNA: TGTGCCAGCAGCCGCCTCGGGACAGGGCACTACGAGCAGTACTTC
V gene: TRBV12-3/TRBV12-4; clone size: NA; J gene: TRBJ1-1; D gene: TRBD1; CDR3 protein: CASTPRGGRTEAFF; CDR3 DNA: TGTGCCAGCACCCCCAGGGGGGGAAGGACTGAAGCTTTCTTT
V gene: TRBV4-1; clone size: NA; J gene: TRBJ2-5; D gene: TRBD1; CDR3 protein: CASSQPSGTEETQYF; CDR3 DNA: TGCGCCAGCAGCCAACCCTCGGGGACAGAAGAGACCCAGTACTTC
V gene: TRBV12-3/TRBV12-4; clone size: NA; J gene: TRBJ2-2; D gene: NA; CDR3 protein: CASSLTAYTGELFF; CDR3 DNA: TGTGCCAGCAGTCTGACAGCGTACACCGGGGAGCTGTTTTTT
V gene: TRBV6-1; clone size: NA; J gene: TRBJ2-3; D gene: NA; CDR3 protein: CATISFSGSTDTQYF; CDR3 DNA: TGTGCCACCATATCCTTTTCAGGTAGCACAGATACGCAGTATTTT
V gene: TRBV10-3; clone size: few; J gene: TRBJ2-3; D gene: NA; CDR3 protein: CAISESVRETDTQYF; CDR3 DNA: TGTGCCATCAGTGAGTCGGTCCGGGAGACAGATACGCAGTATTTT
V gene: TRBV12-3/TRBV12-4; clone size: NA; J gene: TRBJ1-1; D gene: TRBD1; CDR3 protein: CASRSGTGTEAFF; CDR3 DNA: TGTGCCAGCAGGTCCGGGACAGGGACTGAAGCTTTCTTT
V gene: TRBV29-1; clone size: NA; J gene: TRBJ1-1; D gene: NA; CDR3 protein: CSSHGGLGSTEAFF; CDR3 DNA: TGCAGCTCCCACGGCGGACTGGGGAGCACTGAAGCTTTCTTT
V gene: TRBV5-6; clone size: NA; J gene: TRBJ2-1; D gene: NA; CDR3 protein: CASSLEDQGHNEQFF; CDR3 DNA: TGTGCCAGCAGCTTGGAGGACCAGGGGCACAATGAGCAGTTCTTC
V gene: TRBV12-3/TRBV12-4; clone size: many; J gene: TRBJ2-7; D gene: TRBD1; CDR3 protein: CASSLAMGQTSSYEQYF; CDR3 DNA: TGTGCCAGCAGTTTAGCCATGGGACAGACCAGCTCCTACGAGCAGTACTTC
V gene: TRBV20-1; clone size: few; J gene: TRBJ2-1; D gene: NA; CDR3 protein: CSARLNNEQFF; CDR3 DNA: TGCAGTGCTAGACTAAACAATGAGCAGTTCTTC
V gene: TRBV5-5; clone size: few; J gene: TRBJ2-7; D gene: NA; CDR3 protein: CASSFASSGYEQYF; CDR3 DNA: TGTGCCAGCAGCTTTGCTAGCTCTGGCTACGAGCAGTACTTC
V gene: TRBV20-1; clone size: NA; J gene: TRBJ2-3; D gene: NA; CDR3 protein: CSARDQGGSTDTQYF; CDR3 DNA: TGCAGTGCTAGAGATCAGGGGGGCAGCACAGATACGCAGTATTTT
V gene: TRBV12-3/TRBV12-4; clone size: many; J gene: TRBJ2-5; D gene: TRBD2; CDR3 protein: CASSLGTSGGETQYF; CDR3 DNA: TGCGCCAGCAGCTTGGGGACTAGCGGGGGTGAGACCCAGTACTTC
V gene: TRBV6-5; clone size: NA; J gene: TRBJ2-1; D gene: TRBD2; CDR3 protein: CASSSTGTSGIEQFF; CDR3 DNA: TGTGCCAGCAGTTCCACCGGGACTAGCGGGATTGAGCAGTTCTTC
V gene: TRBV12-3/TRBV12-4; clone size: NA; J gene: TRBJ1-4; D gene: TRBD1; CDR3 protein: CASSPDRVGEKLFF; CDR3 DNA: TGTGCCAGCAGCCCAGACAGGGTCGGCGAAAAACTGTTTTTT
V gene: TRBV12-5; clone size: few; J gene: TRBJ2-5; D gene: TRBD1; CDR3 protein: CASGPPDGTGETQYF; CDR3 DNA: TGTGCTAGTGGTCCACCTGACGGGACAGGGGAGACCCAGTACTTC
V gene: TRBV7-2; clone size: once; J gene: TRBJ2-5; D gene: TRBD2; CDR3 protein: CASSLAGLAGSTGEQYF; CDR3 DNA: TGTGCCAGCAGCTTAGCTGGACTAGCGGGATCTACAGGTGAGCAGTACTTC
V gene: TRBV4-3; clone size: NA; J gene: TRBJ1-4; D gene: TRBD1; CDR3 protein: CASSNTGQDEKLFF; CDR3 DNA: TGCGCCAGCAGCAACACGGGACAGGATGAAAAACTGTTTTTT
V gene: TRBV29-1; clone size: NA; J gene: TRBJ1-3; D gene: NA; CDR3 protein: CSVALTHSSGNTIYF; CDR3 DNA: TGCAGCGTCGCCCTTACGCATAGCTCTGGAAACACCATATATTTT
V gene: TRBV4-2; clone size: NA; J gene: TRBJ1-5; D gene: NA; CDR3 protein: CASNQDGFGQPQHF; CDR3 DNA: TGTGCCAGCAACCAAGATGGGTTCGGTCAGCCCCAGCATTTT
V gene: TRBV20-1; clone size: NA; J gene: TRBJ2-5; D gene: TRBD1; CDR3 protein: CSARLPYLGQGIFETQYF; CDR3 DNA: TGCAGTGCTAGATTGCCGTACCTTGGACAGGGAATTTTTGAGACCCAGTACTTC
V gene: TRBV28; clone size: once; J gene: TRBJ1-1; D gene: NA; CDR3 protein: CASSRGVLAAFF; CDR3 DNA: TGTGCCAGCAGCCGAGGGGTGTTGGCGGCTTTCTTT
V gene: TRBV5-1; clone size: NA; J gene: TRBJ2-5; D gene: NA; CDR3 protein: CASSPAYLNERRETQYF; CDR3 DNA: TGCGCCAGCAGCCCTGCCTACCTTAACGAAAGACGGGAGACCCAGTACTTC
V gene: TRBV20-1; clone size: NA; J gene: TRBJ2-3; D gene: TRBD2; CDR3 protein: CSATLTSAGDTQYF; CDR3 DNA: TGCAGTGCTACCCTGACTAGCGCGGGAGATACGCAGTATTTT
V gene: TRBV28; clone size: few; J gene: TRBJ2-5; D gene: TRBD2; CDR3 protein: CASSLRLAGGLLQETQYF; CDR3 DNA: TGTGCCAGCAGTTTACGGCTAGCGGGGGGGCTTTTACAAGAGACCCAGTACTTC
V gene: TRBV3-1; clone size: NA; J gene: TRBJ2-5; D gene: TRBD1; CDR3 protein: CASSQGTGGTYF; CDR3 DNA: TGTGCCAGCAGCCAGGGAACAGGGGGCACGTACTTC
V gene: TRBV10-3; clone size: NA; J gene: TRBJ1-2; D gene: NA; CDR3 protein: CAISESSGYTF; CDR3 DNA: TGTGCCATCAGTGAGTCCAGTGGCTACACCTTC
V gene: TRBV6-5; clone size: few; J gene: TRBJ2-3; D gene: TRBD1; CDR3 protein: CASSYSKGTGSDTLYF; CDR3 DNA: TGTGCCAGCAGTTACTCGAAGGGGACAGGGTCGGATACGCTGTATTTT
V gene: TRBV12-3/TRBV12-4; clone size: few; J gene: TRBJ2-7; D gene: NA; CDR3 protein: CANSLAYEQYF; CDR3 DNA: TGTGCCAACAGTTTAGCTTACGAGCAGTACTTC
V gene: TRBV20-1; clone size: NA; J gene: TRBJ2-4; D gene: TRBD2; CDR3 protein: CSARKLAGGVLLAKNIQYF; CDR3 DNA: TGCAGTGCTAGGAAGTTGGCGGGAGGCGTTTTGTTAGCCAAAAACATTCAGTACTTC
V gene: TRBV4-1; clone size: NA; J gene: TRBJ2-3; D gene: NA; CDR3 protein: CASSQDGQFNQPQYF; CDR3 DNA: TGCGCCAGCAGCCAAGACGGACAGTTCAATCAGCCCCAGTATTTT
V gene: TRBV6-6; clone size: NA; J gene: TRBJ1-1; D gene: NA; CDR3 protein: CASATNRENTEAFF; CDR3 DNA: TGTGCCAGCGCAACGAACAGGGAAAACACTGAAGCTTTCTTT
V gene: TRBV27; clone size: NA; J gene: TRBJ2-1; D gene: NA; CDR3 protein: CASSSFTLGTNEQFF; CDR3 DNA: TGTGCCAGCAGCTCGTTCACACTAGGGACGAATGAGCAGTTCTTC
V gene: TRBV19; clone size: NA; J gene: TRBJ2-7; D gene: TRBD1; CDR3 protein: CASRIGQASSYEQYF; CDR3 DNA: TGTGCCAGTAGGATAGGACAGGCAAGCTCCTACGAGCAGTACTTC
V gene: TRBV6-2/TRBV6-3; clone size: NA; J gene: TRBJ2-1; D gene: NA; CDR3 protein: CASSYGKGTLSYNEQFF; CDR3 DNA: TGTGCCAGCAGTTACGGGAAGGGGACGCTTTCCTACAATGAGCAGTTCTTC
V gene: TRBV10-3; clone size: NA; J gene: TRBJ2-3; D gene: NA; CDR3 protein: CAIREQGPDTQYF; CDR3 DNA: TGTGCCATCAGAGAACAGGGCCCAGATACGCAGTATTTT
V gene: TRBV28; clone size: NA; J gene: TRBJ2-3; D gene: TRBD2; CDR3 protein: CACSFGSGSITDTQYF; CDR3 DNA: TGTGCCTGCAGTTTTGGTAGCGGGTCTATCACAGATACGCAGTATTTT
V gene: TRBV7-2; clone size: NA; J gene: TRBJ2-7; D gene: TRBD2; CDR3 protein: CASSPTLAGTYEQYF; CDR3 DNA: TGTGCCAGCAGCCCGACACTAGCGGGAACCTACGAGCAGTACTTC
V gene: TRBV15; clone size: NA; J gene: TRBJ2-3; D gene: NA; CDR3 protein: CATSRALGPTDTQYF; CDR3 DNA: TGTGCCACCAGCAGGGCCCTAGGTCCTACAGATACGCAGTATTTT
V gene: TRBV20-1; clone size: many; J gene: TRBJ1-2; D gene: TRBD1; CDR3 protein: CSARDRGNDGYTF; CDR3 DNA: TGCAGTGCCAGGGACAGGGGGAATGATGGCTACACCTTC
V gene: TRBV10-3; clone size: few; J gene: TRBJ1-6; D gene: TRBD1; CDR3 protein: CAITPGQGTSPLHF; CDR3 DNA: TGTGCCATCACTCCGGGACAGGGCACGTCACCCCTCCACTTT
V gene: TRBV11-2; clone size: few; J gene: TRBJ2-3; D gene: TRBD2; CDR3 protein: CASSLQAGASTDTQYF; CDR3 DNA: TGTGCCAGCAGCTTACAGGCGGGAGCTAGCACAGATACGCAGTATTTT
V gene: TRBV20-1; clone size: once; J gene: TRBJ2-1; D gene: TRBD2; CDR3 protein: CSARARASGGYNEQFF; CDR3 DNA: TGCAGTGCTAGAGCGAGGGCTAGCGGGGGCTACAATGAGCAGTTCTTC
V gene: TRBV29-1; clone size: NA; J gene: TRBJ2-7; D gene: TRBD1; CDR3 protein: CSVESDRGYGEQYF; CDR3 DNA: TGCAGCGTTGAGTCGGACAGGGGTTACGGCGAGCAGTACTTC
V gene: TRBV5-1; clone size: NA; J gene: TRBJ2-1; D gene: TRBD2; CDR3 protein: CASNSRGRPGEQFF; CDR3 DNA: TGCGCCAGTAACTCCCGCGGGAGGCCTGGTGAGCAGTTCTTC
V gene: TRBV13; clone size: many; J gene: TRBJ2-1; D gene: NA; CDR3 protein: CASSLIDEQFF; CDR3 DNA: TGTGCCAGCAGCTTAATCGATGAGCAGTTCTTC
V gene: TRBV7-2; clone size: NA; J gene: TRBJ2-5; D gene: NA; CDR3 protein: CASSLASGQQETQYF; CDR3 DNA: TGTGCCAGCAGCCTAGCGTCGGGACAACAAGAGACCCAGTACTTC
V gene: TRBV5-1; clone size: NA; J gene: TRBJ2-2; D gene: TRBD1; CDR3 protein: CASSLGDRGRRSGELFF; CDR3 DNA: TGCGCCAGCAGCTTGGGAGACAGGGGGCGCAGGTCCGGGGAGCTGTTTTTT
V gene: TRBV10-3; clone size: once; J gene: TRBJ2-3; D gene: TRBD1; CDR3 protein: CAISEFRTGVADTQYF; CDR3 DNA: TGTGCCATCAGTGAGTTCAGAACAGGGGTAGCAGATACGCAGTATTTT
V gene: TRBV7-9; clone size: many; J gene: TRBJ2-1; D gene: TRBD1; CDR3 protein: CASSSPGQGHNEQFF; CDR3 DNA: TGTGCCAGCAGCTCCCCGGGACAGGGCCACAATGAGCAGTTCTTC
V gene: TRBV6-5; clone size: NA; J gene: TRBJ2-7; D gene: NA; CDR3 protein: CASPSPGRRTYEQYF; CDR3 DNA: TGTGCCAGTCCTAGCCCAGGGCGCCGAACCTACGAGCAGTACTTC